The clone carrying this TCR beta chain was recorded at least ten times. Its antigen remains unknown. Researchers took RNA transcripts and amplified the TCR beta CDR3 regions from them. The HTBI primer set was used in a first-round RT-PCR of the TCR CDR3. In TCRdb, the multiplex PCR reads were re-called with MiXCR into one record per CDR3 protein. The top ten hold approximately 35% of the sample, which has approximately 250,000 distinct CDR3 sequences, approximately 25% seen once. This record comes from a study of T cells in Graves' hyperthyroidism and ophthalmopathy. Disease duration was under 3 months in the ophthalmopathy patients, who also had a Clinical Activity Score of at least 3 and a NOSPECS grade of at least 4. General study findings and limits: Model-based prediction identified ophthalmopathy a median approximately 6.2 months prior to its onset.

This clonotype was obtained from a woman in her thirties or forties with Graves' ophthalmopathy. Sequencing input: blood.

The CDR3 protein is CASSLVLGETQYF. CDR3 DNA: TGTGCCAGCAGCCTAGTCCTGGGGGAGACCCAGTACTTC. The chain employs TRBV7-3 and TRBJ2-5; no reliable D call. V dropped 5 bases and J dropped 5 bases, with 12 bases sitting between them. CDR3 size: 13 residues. Per the germline V gene, CDR1 is SGHTA and CDR2 is FQGTGA.